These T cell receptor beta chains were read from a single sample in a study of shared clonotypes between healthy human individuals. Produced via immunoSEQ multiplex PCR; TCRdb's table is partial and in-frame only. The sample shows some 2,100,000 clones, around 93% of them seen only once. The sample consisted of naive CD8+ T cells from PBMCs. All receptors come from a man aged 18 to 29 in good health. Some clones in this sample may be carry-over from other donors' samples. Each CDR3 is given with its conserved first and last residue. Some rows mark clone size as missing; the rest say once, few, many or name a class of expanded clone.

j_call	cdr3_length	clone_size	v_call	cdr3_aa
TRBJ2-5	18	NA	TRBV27	CASSLWGGTSVIQETQYF
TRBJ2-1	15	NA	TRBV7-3	CASSFTVGSVDEQFF
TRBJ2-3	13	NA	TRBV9	CASSVDRGDTQYF
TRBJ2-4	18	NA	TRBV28	CASSLPGLAGLAKNIQYF
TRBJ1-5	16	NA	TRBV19	CASSIGQLYSNQPQHF
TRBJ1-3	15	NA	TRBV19	CASSIGSYSGNTIYF
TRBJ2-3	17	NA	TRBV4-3	CASSQDFGGGPTDTQYF
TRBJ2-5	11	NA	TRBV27	CASGPQETQYF
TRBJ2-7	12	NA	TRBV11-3	CASSFRGNEQYF
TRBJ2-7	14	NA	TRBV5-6	CASSPMTNSYEQYF
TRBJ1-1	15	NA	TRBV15	CATSSRVETNTEAFF
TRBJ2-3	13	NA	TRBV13	CASSLWRRDTQYF
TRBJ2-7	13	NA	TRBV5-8	CASTVLAGDEQYF
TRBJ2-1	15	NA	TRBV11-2	CASSLGGSGINEQFF
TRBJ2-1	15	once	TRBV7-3	CASSLTWAPGNEQFF
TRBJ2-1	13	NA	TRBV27	CASSLSSGNEQFF
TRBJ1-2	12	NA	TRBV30	CAWSWGRYGYTF
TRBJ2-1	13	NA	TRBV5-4	CASSLAVANEQFF
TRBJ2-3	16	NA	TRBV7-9	CASSSQQGRSTDTQYF
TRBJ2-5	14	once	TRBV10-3	CASLASGRSGTQYF
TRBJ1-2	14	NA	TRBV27	CASSLLLGAEGYTF
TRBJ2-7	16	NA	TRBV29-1	CSAWGLAGAASYEQYF
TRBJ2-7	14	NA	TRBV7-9	CASSPGLAGYEQYF
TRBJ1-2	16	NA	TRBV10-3	CAISESGQAPNYGYTF
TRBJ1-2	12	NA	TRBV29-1	CSVPGETYGYTF
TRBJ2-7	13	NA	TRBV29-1	CSVQGTGPYEQYF
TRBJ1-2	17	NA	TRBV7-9	CASSLGPGQGSSYGYTF
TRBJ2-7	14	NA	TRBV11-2	CASSLGGELNEQYF
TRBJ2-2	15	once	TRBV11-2	CASSPSGRGTGELFF
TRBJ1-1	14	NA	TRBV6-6	CASSPGGWDTEAFF
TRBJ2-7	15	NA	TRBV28	CASSFDSSGSYEQYF
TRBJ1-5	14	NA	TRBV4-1	CASSHGQGDQPQHF
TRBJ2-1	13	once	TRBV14	CASSQVLDNEQFF
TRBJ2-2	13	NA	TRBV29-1	CSVRLAGTGELFF
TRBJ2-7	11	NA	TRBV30	CAWSVRYEQYF
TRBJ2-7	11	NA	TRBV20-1	CSAKFLYEQYF
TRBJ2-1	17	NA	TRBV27	CASSIGGLALSYNEQFF
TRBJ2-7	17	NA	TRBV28	CASRYGHSVGATYEQYF
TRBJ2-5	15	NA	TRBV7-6	CASSFLSANQETQYF
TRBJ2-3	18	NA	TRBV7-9	CASSPRLAGTSSTDTQYF
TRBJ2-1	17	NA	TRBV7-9	CASSPQGLAAYNNEQFF
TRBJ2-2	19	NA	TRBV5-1	CASSSVGLAGQVNTGELFF
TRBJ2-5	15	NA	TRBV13	CASSSRDLVQETQYF
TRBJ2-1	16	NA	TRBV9	CASSLFGTSAYNEQFF
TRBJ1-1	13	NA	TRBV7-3	CASSPRTGAEAFF